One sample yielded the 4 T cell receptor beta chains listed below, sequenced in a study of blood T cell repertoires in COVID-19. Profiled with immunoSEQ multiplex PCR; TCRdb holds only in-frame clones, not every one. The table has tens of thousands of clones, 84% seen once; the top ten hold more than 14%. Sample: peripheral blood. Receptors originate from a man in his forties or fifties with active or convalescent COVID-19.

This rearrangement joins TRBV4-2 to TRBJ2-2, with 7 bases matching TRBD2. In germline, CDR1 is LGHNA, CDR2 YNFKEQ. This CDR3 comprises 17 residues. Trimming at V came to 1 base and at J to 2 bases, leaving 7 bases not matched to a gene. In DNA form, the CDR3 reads TGTGCCAGCAGCCAAGCCCGCCGGGACTACAACACCGGGGAGCTGTTTTTT. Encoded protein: CASSQARRDYNTGELFF.

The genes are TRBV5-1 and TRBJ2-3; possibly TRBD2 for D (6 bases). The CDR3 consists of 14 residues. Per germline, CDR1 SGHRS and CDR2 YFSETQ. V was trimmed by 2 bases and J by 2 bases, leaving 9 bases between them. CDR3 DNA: TGCGCCAGCAGCTTTAGCGGCCCCACAGATACGCAGTATTTT. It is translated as CASSFSGPTDTQYF.

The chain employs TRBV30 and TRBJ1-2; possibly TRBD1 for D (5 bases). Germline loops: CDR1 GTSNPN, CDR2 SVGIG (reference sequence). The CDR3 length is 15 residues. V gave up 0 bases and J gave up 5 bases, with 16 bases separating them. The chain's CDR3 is CAWSVFGRENYGYTF. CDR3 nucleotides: TGTGCCTGGAGTGTGTTTGGCAGGGAAAATTATGGCTACACCTTC.

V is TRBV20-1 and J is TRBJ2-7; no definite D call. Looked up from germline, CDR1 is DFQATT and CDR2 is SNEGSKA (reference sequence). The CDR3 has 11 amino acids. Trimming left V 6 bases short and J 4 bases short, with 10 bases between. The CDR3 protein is CSAALQYEQYF. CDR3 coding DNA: TGCAGTGCAGCGTTGCAGTACGAGCAGTACTTC.